This T cell receptor beta chain appears in the sequencing data of a study of identical twins (dated by TCRdb to about 2016). With respect to the entire study: To test whether fetal clonotypes persist, this study deep-sequenced TCR alpha and beta repertoires from monozygotic twins, from unrelated adults of various ages, and from cord blood. To rule out contamination, replicate twin experiments were performed at different times with different library preparation protocols. The paper as a whole reports these results and caveats: Compared with coincidental sharing between unrelated individuals, out-of-frame TCR alpha sequences shared between twins showed an excess of sequences with low generation probability. Abundant cord blood beta clonotypes carried fewer insertions; young adult naive repertoires showed a weaker similar trend, while memory repertoires showed none. In monozygotic twins, out-of-frame TCR alpha sharing was systematically underestimated by recombination models, although the models agreed with sharing between unrelated individuals. The excess sharing between twins in beta out-of-frame sequences was weaker because fewer shared sequences reduced the signal-to-noise ratio. Because the same donors could not be followed over many years, the conclusions depended on cross-sectional statistical analysis. Invariant T cells such as MAIT and iNKT could partly confound zero-insertion analyses, though diverse VJ usage argued against this for most clonotypes.

To prepare the library, 5' RACE was applied. The instrument was an Illumina HiSeq 2000. A universal primer binding site was added through template switching, and the final cDNA carried a unique molecular identifier so that TCR cDNA molecules could be counted accurately. Specific primers in the conserved constant-segment region were used to synthesize first-strand cDNA for the TCR alpha and beta chains. Each cDNA library was double barcoded, with a SMART-Mk sample barcode plus Illumina barcodes, to control for contamination. TruSeq adapter sequences, together with Illumina sample barcodes, were added in two successive PCR steps. The TCR alpha and beta cDNA libraries were sequenced on the Illumina HiSeq platform using custom primers. In the source study's methods: MiGEC processed the raw reads to extract unique molecular identifiers, while MiXCR was used to determine the CDR3 positions. Recombination models were inferred per individual with the repgenHMM and IGoR tools using an EM algorithm. Shared clonotypes were analyzed with the tcR package in R, and sharing was normalized by the product of cloneset sizes. Out-of-frame nonproductive sequences were analyzed to study raw recombination free of thymic and clonal selection effects. TCRdb trimmed the raw reads at Q25, called clones with MiXCR and kept productive beta chains. Rows with a matching CDR3 protein are joined into one entry that keeps the most common DNA and genes. The V and J calls were determined by TCRdb, not by the authors. The table for this sample lists around 490,000 distinct CDR3 sequences; approximately 15% of them were counted only once. The ten largest clones add up to approximately 0.9% of the sample.

This clonotype occurred many times. Its antigen specificity is not known. Nothing much larger sits one base from this clone, and base qualities are not available. Only healthy Caucasian donors were included. The twin cohort comprised three pairs of female monozygotic twins, all aged roughly 18 to 29 years. CD4+ and CD8+ T cell populations were isolated with positive isolation kits from Invitrogen. A further study also used this sample, focusing on yellow fever vaccine responses in identical twins. The second investigation adds: The T cell response to vaccination in identical twins was reported by the authors to appear partly convergent and partly personalized. In the study, vaccine-responding T cell clones were precisely tracked in identical twins.

This clonotype was obtained from a young woman in good health. The sample was CD4+ T cells sorted from blood.

The CDR3 protein: CASSLGQLTDTQYF. The DNA reads TGTGCCAGCAGTTTAGGACAGCTCACAGATACGCAGTATTTT. The chain is encoded by TRBV28 joined to TRBJ2-3, with TRBD1 as a weak D call on 6 bases. Its CDR3 holds 14 amino acids, cysteine through phenylalanine. CDR3 DNA only is kept here, 42 bases in frame from base 1. The germline V gene gives CDR1 as MDHEN and CDR2 as SYDVKM. Between the V and J ends, shortened by 2 bases and 2 bases respectively, the junction contains 8 bases.